This T cell receptor beta chain was documented in a study of blood T cell repertoires in COVID-19. The overall study: COVID-19 samples from acute and convalescent phases originated in the United States, Italy and Spain.

This clone appeared a single time. The CDR3 is made up of 16 amino acids. Germline V gene sequence: CDR1 SQVTM, CDR2 ANQGSEA. With 5 bases removed from V and 2 bases from J, the gap between germline ends came to 21 bases. Under the authors' procedure: Quantification of nucleated cells was approximated via reference gene primer amplification. This table comes from immunoSEQ multiplex PCR, and its TCRdb copy is limited to in-frame clones, with some not included. D and trimming come from the DNA, and the V and J calls and clone size come from that table. There are roughly 300,000 clones in the sample; around 90% occur only once, and 5.5% to 7% lies in the top ten.

Specimen: PBMCs or T cells enriched from blood (not recorded which). The chain combines TRBV29-1 with TRBJ1-1; the D is unclear. The sequence came from a woman in her 30s who had recovered from COVID-19. The CDR3 protein is CSVRAEGQRKNTEAFF. The CDR3 nucleotides are TGCAGCGTTAGGGCAGAGGGCCAAAGGAAAAACACTGAAGCTTTCTTT. Full variable domain (remainder filled in from reference TRBV29-1 and TRBJ1-1): SAVISQKPSRDICQRGTSLTIQCQVDSQVTMMFWYRQQPGQSLTLIATANQGSEATYESGFVIDKFPISRPNLTFSTLTVSNMSPEDSSIYLCSVRAEGQRKNTEAFFGQGTRLTVV.